In this sample, the clone carrying this TCR beta chain turned up a few times. Its antigen is not known. Sequencing targeted expressed TCRB transcripts, as all isolated RNA had been reverse transcribed. The protocol was immunoSEQ multiplex PCR, while the TCRdb copy is restricted to in-frame clones and leaves out a portion. Altogether nearly 350,000 clones are present, 6.5% to 10% being singletons, with the ten largest covering 0.44%. CDR1 is SGDLS, CDR2 YYNGEE, per germline. The CDR3 runs 16 residues. V gave up 0 bases and J gave up 6 bases; unmatched junction bases: 9. These data belong to a study of beta chain features in type 1 diabetes. Study results and caveats: For Type 1 diabetes patients, all four CD4+ subsets carried TCRB CDR3s that were moderately but significantly shorter.

Isolation of CD4+ naive, central memory, regulatory and stem cell-like memory cells was achieved by sorting via CD45RO/CCR7/CD25/CD127/CD95/CD27. The sample comprised central memory CD4+ T cells from blood. The V gene is TRBV9, the J gene TRBJ2-3; 8 nucleotides match TRBD2. This sequence was found in a woman under 30 in good health. DNA for the CDR3: TGTGCCAGCAGCGTAGATCAAGCTAGCGGGCGGGATACGCAGTATTTT. Translation: CASSVDQASGRDTQYF.